Listed below are T cell receptor beta chains from one sample, sequenced in a study of CD8+ T cells in alopecia areata. Clones were sequenced by immunoSEQ multiplex PCR, and TCRdb holds only the in-frame ones, with some missing. The data show around 210,000 clones, with more than 55% seen just once and approximately 4.9% held by the top ten. Sequenced material: CD8+ T cells sorted from blood. All receptors come from a human donor in good health. Each CDR3 is given with its conserved first and last residue. Each record gives: J gene, V gene, CDR3 protein.

j_call: TRBJ2-1
v_call: TRBV13
cdr3_aa: CASSPRLAGGNEQFF

j_call: TRBJ1-5
v_call: TRBV7-9
cdr3_aa: CASSPGRDQPQHF

j_call: TRBJ1-4
v_call: TRBV30
cdr3_aa: CAFLRDAEKLFF

j_call: TRBJ2-3
v_call: TRBV2
cdr3_aa: CASSAHSGGADTQYF

j_call: TRBJ2-1
v_call: TRBV27
cdr3_aa: CASSFLAASGEQFF

j_call: TRBJ1-6
v_call: TRBV5-6
cdr3_aa: CASSLEVGVESPLHF

j_call: TRBJ2-5
v_call: TRBV25-1
cdr3_aa: CASSESGTAEETQYF

j_call: TRBJ1-1
v_call: TRBV6-5
cdr3_aa: CASHVRQGKNTEAFF

j_call: TRBJ2-7
v_call: TRBV30
cdr3_aa: CAWSHTGFSYEQYF

j_call: TRBJ2-1
v_call: TRBV7-6
cdr3_aa: CASSPRGGGNNEQFF

j_call: TRBJ1-1
v_call: TRBV6-5
cdr3_aa: CASSYSGTVGTEAFF

j_call: TRBJ2-5
v_call: TRBV4-1
cdr3_aa: CASSQAVRGQETQYF

j_call: TRBJ2-2
v_call: TRBV7-2
cdr3_aa: CASSLIGQAGELFF

j_call: TRBJ2-2
v_call: TRBV11-2
cdr3_aa: CASSLPDGTSGGAVGELFF

j_call: TRBJ1-1
v_call: TRBV9
cdr3_aa: CASSAPRTGEAFF

j_call: TRBJ1-2
v_call: TRBV27
cdr3_aa: CASSLQGGDYGYTF

j_call: TRBJ2-3
v_call: TRBV5-1
cdr3_aa: CASSLNTDTQYF

j_call: TRBJ2-3
v_call: TRBV9
cdr3_aa: CASSVDKRDTQYF

j_call: TRBJ1-2
v_call: TRBV14
cdr3_aa: CASSQDLGGYGYTF

j_call: TRBJ1-2
v_call: TRBV4-1
cdr3_aa: CASSHLTDYGYTF

j_call: TRBJ2-1
v_call: TRBV5-4
cdr3_aa: CASSFSGGRTEQFF

j_call: TRBJ1-2
v_call: TRBV11-2
cdr3_aa: CASSPPAYGYTF

j_call: TRBJ2-7
v_call: TRBV4-1
cdr3_aa: CASSLPGYEQYF

j_call: -
v_call: TRBV9
cdr3_aa: CASSVGSHGEQYF

j_call: TRBJ2-3
v_call: TRBV11-2
cdr3_aa: CASSANVALRDTQYF

j_call: TRBJ1-2
v_call: TRBV5-4
cdr3_aa: CASSPFTSDTNYGYTF

j_call: TRBJ1-6
v_call: TRBV5-6
cdr3_aa: CASSSSAVANSPLHF

j_call: TRBJ2-3
v_call: TRBV2
cdr3_aa: CASTNRDIGHTDTQYF

j_call: TRBJ1-2
v_call: TRBV25-1
cdr3_aa: CASEGGDGYTF

j_call: TRBJ2-7
v_call: TRBV7-9
cdr3_aa: CASSPPGTGDYEQYF

j_call: TRBJ2-2
v_call: TRBV9
cdr3_aa: CASSVDDRASGELFF

j_call: TRBJ1-2
v_call: TRBV5-1
cdr3_aa: CASSLESPDLDGYTF

j_call: TRBJ1-5
v_call: TRBV29-1
cdr3_aa: CSVWTSGQPQHF

j_call: TRBJ2-5
v_call: TRBV5-6
cdr3_aa: CASSDPGSKETQYF

j_call: TRBJ1-5
v_call: TRBV2
cdr3_aa: CASSEDTSGNQPQHF

j_call: TRBJ1-5
v_call: TRBV13
cdr3_aa: CASSPQGFNQPQHF

j_call: TRBJ2-5
v_call: TRBV2
cdr3_aa: CASSVIIQETQYF

j_call: TRBJ2-7
v_call: TRBV7-8
cdr3_aa: CASSLGGTGSYEQYF

j_call: TRBJ2-1
v_call: TRBV2
cdr3_aa: CAIPRTSGGEQFF

j_call: TRBJ1-1
v_call: TRBV2
cdr3_aa: CASIGGYTEAFF

j_call: TRBJ2-4
v_call: TRBV5-4
cdr3_aa: CASSLWEGQSDIQYF

j_call: TRBJ1-2
v_call: TRBV5-6
cdr3_aa: CASSLGSGGDGYTF

j_call: TRBJ2-7
v_call: TRBV11-2
cdr3_aa: CASSFVGGPSYEQYF

j_call: TRBJ2-1
v_call: TRBV5-6
cdr3_aa: CASSFHTSGLGEQFF

j_call: TRBJ2-7
v_call: TRBV2
cdr3_aa: CASSEYVVLSYEQYF

j_call: TRBJ2-1
v_call: TRBV5-1
cdr3_aa: CASSGTGVRDNEQFF

j_call: TRBJ1-5
v_call: TRBV21-1
cdr3_aa: CASSRGPSRAGGCNQPQHF

j_call: TRBJ1-1
v_call: TRBV7-3
cdr3_aa: CASSPTGGTEAFF

j_call: TRBJ2-3
v_call: TRBV2
cdr3_aa: CASSEALGQEVTQYF

j_call: TRBJ2-7
v_call: TRBV30
cdr3_aa: CAWDVIGEQYF

j_call: TRBJ1-5
v_call: TRBV29-1
cdr3_aa: CSVGNGTYSNQPQHF

j_call: TRBJ1-2
v_call: TRBV25-1
cdr3_aa: CASSESWGQNYGYTF

j_call: TRBJ2-2
v_call: TRBV5-1
cdr3_aa: CASSLAQGANTGELFF